This T cell receptor (beta chain) was observed in a study of cytomegalovirus exposure and HLA in healthy donors. CDR1 is GTSNPN and CDR2 is SVGIG in the germline V gene (reference sequence). With 2 bases removed from V and 2 bases from J, the gap between germline ends came to 11 bases. The CDR3 totals 14 residues. TCRdb's copy holds only in-frame clones and misses some; the assay was immunoSEQ multiplex PCR. The sample lists about 360,000 clones; about nine tenths were seen once. The chain has TRBV30 and TRBJ2-3; D unresolved. The sequencing sample was made of PBMCs. This sequence originates from a woman aged 18-29 years in good health and CMV-seronegative. The CDR3 nucleotides read TGTGCCTGGAGTCCCCTCAGTTACACAGATACGCAGTATTTT. This encodes CAWSPLSYTDTQYF.